This record looks at one T cell receptor (beta chain) sequence and its context. The sample holds other DNA sequences that translate to the same CDR3. Clones were sequenced by immunoSEQ multiplex PCR, and TCRdb holds only the in-frame ones, with some missing. Here the sample spans millions of clones, less than 95% being singletons. This specimen belongs to a study of shared clonotypes between healthy human individuals. Naivety among CD8 cells was defined by CD45RO negativity and positive CCR7 selection, thereby excluding terminally differentiated effector memory CD45RA+ cells. This CDR3 spans 15 amino acids. J was trimmed by 3 bases and V by 5 bases; bases with no gene match: 4. Germline CDR1 is SEHNR and CDR2 is FQNEAQ (reference sequence).

The V gene is TRBV7-9, the J gene TRBJ2-1; 10 positions agree with TRBD1. The TCR comes from a man between 18 and 35 years old in good health. The sample comprised naive CD8+ T cells sorted from blood. The DNA for the CDR3 is TGTGCCAGCAGCCCGCGGACAGGGGGCTACAATGAGCAGTTCTTC. Translated, it gives CASSPRTGGYNEQFF.